One and the same sample provided the 11 T cell receptor gamma chains below, sequenced in a study of gamma-delta T cells after stem cell transplantation. TCRdb reanalysed the RT-PCR reads with CATT. The sample has 300 to 400 gamma-chain clones; about half are singletons. Sequencing was performed on gamma-delta T cells. The receptors were gathered from a human donor. It is not recorded whose cells these are; they may come from a transplant donor.

On this clone itself: This could be a read error, since a much larger clone is one nucleotide away. The CDR3, as DNA: TGTGCCTTGTGGGAGCTGCATAATTTCGGAGAGTTGGGCAAAAAAATCAAGGTATTT. Translation: CALWELHNFGELGKKIKVF. V gene TRGV9 combines with J gene TRGJP. TCRdb carries no J gene annotation; the J gene was assigned here by matching the DNA with germline. Germline V gene data show CDR1 as GITISATS and CDR2 as ISYDGTV (reference sequence). This CDR3 has 19 residues. Trimming took 3 bases from V and 6 from J; bases not matched to a gene: 14.

This clone is hyperexpanded (1% or more) within its sample. One end of the junction varies from germline; a read error may be responsible. The chain employs TRGV9 and TRGJP2. The J gene, missing from TCRdb, was assigned here through DNA to germline matching. Germline assignment: CDR1 GITISATS and CDR2 ISYDGTV (reference sequence). The CDR3 extends over 9 amino acids. The CDR3 loop reads CAVCWIKTF. Here the CDR3 DNA reads TGTGCCGTGTGTTGGATCAAGACGTTT.

As to this clone: A far larger clone is just one base off, so this is likely a read error. The chain recombines TRGV9 with TRGJP. As TCRdb names no J gene, one was assigned here on the basis of a DNA match to germline. The CDR3 runs 17 residues. J lost 9 bases, V lost 3 bases, and 11 bases had no gene match. CDR1 is GITISATS and CDR2 is ISYDGTV in the germline V gene (reference sequence). CDR3 sequence reads: CALWETNVWLGKKIKVF. CDR3 nucleotide sequence: TGTGCCTTGTGGGAGACCAATGTGTGGTTGGGCAAAAAAATCAAGGTATTT.

By its share, this clone is large (0.1 to 1%). The V call is TRGV9, the J call TRGJP. No J gene was available from TCRdb, and it was assigned here by a germline match of the DNA. CDR3 length: 17 amino acids. CDR1 is GITISATS and CDR2 is ISYDGTV in the germline V gene (reference sequence). The V segment lost 2 bases and the J segment 4 bases; nucleotides outside the gene matches: 5. CDR3 loop: CALWEADQELGKKIKVF. The CDR3 nucleotides are TGTGCCTTGTGGGAGGCGGATCAAGAGTTGGGCAAAAAAATCAAGGTATTT.

By its share, this clone is hyperexpanded (1% or more). The V call is TRGV5, the J call TRGJ1 or TRGJ2. TCRdb lists no J gene, so it was determined here by aligning the DNA to germline. Germline V CDR1 and CDR2: VINAFY, YDVSNSKD. The CDR3 length is 14 residues. V was pared by 3 bases and J by 7 bases, with 12 bases of the junction left unmatched. CDR3 nucleotide sequence: TGTGCCACCTGGGACGGGATTAATTTGTATAAGAAACTCTTT. This encodes CATWDGINLYKKLF.

About this clone: A far larger clone differs by one base, so this is likely a read error. The chain is built from TRGV9 and TRGJ1 or TRGJ2. Here the J gene came from matching the DNA to germline, since TCRdb omits it. The CDR3 extends over 15 amino acids. V was clipped by 3 bases and J by 9 bases; unmatched bases: 17. Germline V gene lookup returns CDR1 GITISATS and CDR2 ISYDGTV (reference sequence). The CDR3 is CALWESQRGRCKKLF. The CDR3 coding sequence is TGTGCCTTGTGGGAGTCCCAAAGGGGGCGTTGTAAGAAACTCTTT.

A few counts support this clone. This DNA's translation and the protein TCRdb lists, from a much larger clone, do not match at residue 2, likely due to a read error; the protein shown is translated from the DNA. This chain links TRGV9 with TRGJP. TCRdb records no J gene; here it was assigned by comparing the DNA to germline. The CDR3 sequence is 14 residues long. Germline V gene sequence: CDR1 GITISATS, CDR2 ISYDGTV (reference sequence). The CDR3 coding sequence is TGTACCTTGTGGCAAGAGTTGGGCAAAAAAATCAAGGTATTT. It codes for CTLWQELGKKIKVF.

On this clone itself: A single base separates this from a much larger clone, so it may be a read error. Other DNA sequences in the same sample also yield this CDR3. This rearrangement joins TRGV9 to TRGJ1 or TRGJ2. In the absence of a J gene in TCRdb, the DNA was matched to germline to assign it here. CDR1 is GITISATS and CDR2 is ISYDGTV in the germline V gene (reference sequence). The CDR3 has 12 residues. Here the CDR3 reads CALWEAYYKKLF. Here the CDR3 DNA reads TGCGCCTTGTGGGAGGCTTATTATAAGAAACTCTTT.

This clone is deemed hyperexpanded (1% or more). The same CDR3 is also encoded by other DNA sequences in this sample. The CDR3 is CALWEAHPQRGQELGKKIKVF. The DNA for the CDR3 is TGTGCCTTGTGGGAGGCCCATCCTCAAAGGGGACAAGAGTTGGGCAAAAAAATCAAGGTATTT. The chain joins TRGV9 to TRGJP. No J gene was available from TCRdb, and it was assigned here by a germline match of the DNA. CDR1 and CDR2 (germline): GITISATS, ISYDGTV (reference sequence). V lost 2 bases, J lost 4 bases, and 17 bases stayed unmatched. There are 21 residues in the CDR3.

Details on this clone: This may stem from a read error, because a much larger clone lies one nucleotide away. The sample holds other DNA sequences that translate to the same CDR3. The chain links TRGV9 to TRGJP. TCRdb does not report a J gene; here it was assigned by matching the DNA to germline references. Germline V CDR1 and CDR2: GITISATS, ISYDGTV (reference sequence). The CDR3 extends over 15 amino acids. The CDR3 loop reads CALWDEELGKKIKVF. The CDR3 DNA reads TGTGCCTTGTGGGATGAAGAGTTGGGTAAAAAAATCAAGGTATTT.

On this clone: A far larger clone lies a single base away; this is likely a read error. The same CDR3 is also encoded by other DNA sequences in this sample. The chain has TRGV9 and TRGJP. Here the J gene was assigned by germline matching of the DNA, as TCRdb has none. The CDR3 runs to 17 residues. Germline CDR1 GITISATS, CDR2 ISYDGTV (reference sequence). The J segment lost 13 bases and the V segment lost 3 bases, leaving 15 bases of the junction unmatched. The CDR3 DNA follows: TGTGCCTTGTGGGAGACCAATGTGGGGTTAGGCAAAAAAATCAAGGTATTT. It translates to CALWETNVGLGKKIKVF.